These T cell receptor beta chains were read from a single sample in a study of cytomegalovirus exposure and HLA in healthy donors. Using immunoSEQ multiplex PCR, the repertoire was profiled, and TCRdb retains in-frame clones only, with some absent. This repertoire shows 180,000 or so clones, about three quarters found once; its top ten account for 3.7%. The sequencing input was PBMCs. The receptors were gathered from a woman in her sixties or seventies in good health and CMV-seropositive. Each CDR3 is given with its conserved first and last residue. The D gene is left open where the match is weak. Only part of the rows carry a size: once, few, many, or a class if the clone is expanded.

d_call: TRBD1; j_call: TRBJ2-5; v_call: TRBV28; clone_size: .; cdr3_length: 13; cdr3_aa: CASRGDRGSTQYF; cdr3_nt: TGTGCCAGCAGGGGGGACAGGGGGTCCACCCAGTACTTC
d_call: .; j_call: TRBJ1-3; v_call: TRBV2; clone_size: few; cdr3_length: 16; cdr3_aa: CASRRSTGFSGNTIYF; cdr3_nt: TGTGCCAGCAGGCGTAGTACAGGGTTCTCTGGAAACACCATATATTTT
d_call: .; j_call: TRBJ2-7; v_call: TRBV27; clone_size: few; cdr3_length: 14; cdr3_aa: CASSWGGGSYEQYF; cdr3_nt: TGTGCCAGCAGTTGGGGAGGGGGCTCCTACGAGCAGTACTTC
d_call: TRBD1; j_call: TRBJ1-2; v_call: TRBV15; clone_size: .; cdr3_length: 15; cdr3_aa: CATSRGDSRNYGYTF; cdr3_nt: TGTGCCACCAGCAGAGGGGACAGCCGTAACTATGGCTACACCTTC
d_call: TRBD2; j_call: TRBJ2-1; v_call: TRBV6-6; clone_size: .; cdr3_length: 16; cdr3_aa: CASSPAGLAGNYEQFF; cdr3_nt: TGTGCCAGCAGCCCGGCGGGACTAGCGGGGAACTATGAGCAGTTCTTC
d_call: TRBD1; j_call: TRBJ2-7; v_call: TRBV19; clone_size: .; cdr3_length: 13; cdr3_aa: CASSMDRGYEQYF; cdr3_nt: TGTGCCAGTAGTATGGACAGGGGATACGAGCAGTACTTC
d_call: TRBD1; j_call: TRBJ2-2; v_call: TRBV6-1; clone_size: few; cdr3_length: 16; cdr3_aa: CASSENQGANTGELFF; cdr3_nt: TGTGCCAGCAGTGAAAACCAGGGGGCGAACACCGGGGAGCTGTTTTTT
d_call: TRBD1; j_call: TRBJ2-5; v_call: TRBV5-1; clone_size: .; cdr3_length: 14; cdr3_aa: CASSLGTGRQTQYF; cdr3_nt: TGCGCCAGCAGCTTGGGGACAGGCCGACAGACCCAGTACTTC
d_call: TRBD1; j_call: TRBJ1-2; v_call: TRBV28; clone_size: few; cdr3_length: 18; cdr3_aa: CASSSSKSDRAYNYGYTF; cdr3_nt: TGTGCCAGCAGTTCCTCCAAATCGGACAGGGCCTATAACTATGGCTACACCTTC
d_call: .; j_call: TRBJ1-2; v_call: TRBV5-1; clone_size: .; cdr3_length: 13; cdr3_aa: CASRPGLNYGYTF; cdr3_nt: TGCGCCAGCAGACCCGGACTCAACTATGGCTACACCTTC
d_call: TRBD1; j_call: TRBJ2-7; v_call: TRBV7-3; clone_size: .; cdr3_length: 15; cdr3_aa: CASSLSGQGAYEQYF; cdr3_nt: TGTGCCAGCAGCTTAAGTGGACAGGGGGCCTACGAGCAGTACTTC
d_call: .; j_call: TRBJ2-5; v_call: TRBV29-1; clone_size: .; cdr3_length: 14; cdr3_aa: CSANPRTGQETQYF; cdr3_nt: TGCAGCGCAAATCCCAGGACGGGACAAGAGACCCAGTACTTC
d_call: .; j_call: TRBJ1-3; v_call: TRBV7-2; clone_size: .; cdr3_length: 17; cdr3_aa: CASSLGWGRSSGNTIYF; cdr3_nt: TGTGCCAGCAGCTTAGGATGGGGCAGATCCTCTGGAAACACCATATATTTT
d_call: .; j_call: TRBJ2-3; v_call: TRBV7-6; clone_size: .; cdr3_length: 13; cdr3_aa: CASSLSSSNTQYF; cdr3_nt: TGTGCCAGCAGCTTATCGAGTTCTAATACGCAGTATTTT
d_call: .; j_call: TRBJ1-4; v_call: TRBV7-9; clone_size: few; cdr3_length: 14; cdr3_aa: CASSLTGPNEKLFF; cdr3_nt: TGTGCCAGCAGCCTAACAGGGCCTAATGAAAAACTGTTTTTT
d_call: .; j_call: TRBJ1-2; v_call: TRBV30; clone_size: .; cdr3_length: 13; cdr3_aa: CAWSVQTNYGYTF; cdr3_nt: TGTGCCTGGAGTGTACAGACTAACTATGGCTACACCTTC
d_call: .; j_call: TRBJ2-3; v_call: TRBV5-1; clone_size: .; cdr3_length: 15; cdr3_aa: CASSPGGGGADTQYF; cdr3_nt: TGCGCCAGCAGCCCAGGAGGGGGGGGCGCAGATACGCAGTATTTT
d_call: .; j_call: TRBJ2-1; v_call: TRBV19; clone_size: .; cdr3_length: 15; cdr3_aa: CASSIYPGTYNEQFF; cdr3_nt: TGTGCCAGTAGTATTTACCCAGGGACCTACAATGAGCAGTTCTTC
d_call: .; j_call: TRBJ1-4; v_call: TRBV9; clone_size: .; cdr3_length: 17; cdr3_aa: CASSPGGGVRTNEKLFF; cdr3_nt: TGTGCCAGCAGCCCCGGGGGAGGGGTGAGGACTAATGAAAAACTGTTTTTT
d_call: .; j_call: TRBJ2-7; v_call: TRBV7-2; clone_size: .; cdr3_length: 14; cdr3_aa: CASSLSRGSYEQYF; cdr3_nt: TGTGCCAGCAGCTTAAGCAGGGGCTCCTACGAGCAGTACTTC
d_call: .; j_call: TRBJ2-2; v_call: TRBV2; clone_size: .; cdr3_length: 13; cdr3_aa: CASSIEDSGELFF; cdr3_nt: TGTGCCAGCAGCATAGAAGATTCCGGGGAGCTGTTTTTT
d_call: .; j_call: TRBJ2-2; v_call: TRBV4-2; clone_size: .; cdr3_length: 14; cdr3_aa: CASRTDYLTGELFF; cdr3_nt: TGTGCCAGCAGAACGGACTATCTTACCGGGGAGCTGTTTTTT
d_call: TRBD2; j_call: TRBJ2-3; v_call: TRBV4-2; clone_size: .; cdr3_length: 18; cdr3_aa: CASSQGGASGTTTDTQYF; cdr3_nt: TGTGCCAGCAGCCAAGGGGGAGCTAGCGGGACCACCACAGATACGCAGTATTTT
d_call: TRBD2; j_call: TRBJ2-1; v_call: TRBV2; clone_size: .; cdr3_length: 15; cdr3_aa: CASSERGTSGNEQFF; cdr3_nt: TGTGCCAGCAGTGAGAGGGGGACTAGCGGGAATGAGCAGTTCTTC
d_call: TRBD1; j_call: TRBJ1-1; v_call: TRBV5-4; clone_size: .; cdr3_length: 15; cdr3_aa: CASSTGARGQTEAFF; cdr3_nt: TGTGCCAGCAGCACAGGGGCCAGGGGACAAACTGAAGCTTTCTTT
d_call: .; j_call: TRBJ1-3; v_call: TRBV30; clone_size: .; cdr3_length: 13; cdr3_aa: CAWSSSPGNTIYF; cdr3_nt: TGTGCCTGGAGTTCTTCTCCTGGAAACACCATATATTTT
d_call: .; j_call: TRBJ2-5; v_call: TRBV7-9; clone_size: .; cdr3_length: 12; cdr3_aa: CASSREGETQYF; cdr3_nt: TGTGCCAGCAGTCGAGAGGGAGAGACCCAGTACTTC
d_call: .; j_call: TRBJ2-2; v_call: TRBV4-2; clone_size: .; cdr3_length: 18; cdr3_aa: CASSHPSPGRGSTGELFF; cdr3_nt: TGTGCCAGCAGCCACCCCTCCCCGGGGAGGGGGAGCACCGGGGAGCTGTTTTTT
d_call: TRBD1; j_call: TRBJ1-1; v_call: TRBV5-1; clone_size: .; cdr3_length: 14; cdr3_aa: CASSWTGGTAEAFF; cdr3_nt: TGCGCCAGCAGCTGGACAGGAGGCACGGCTGAAGCTTTCTTT
d_call: TRBD2; j_call: TRBJ2-5; v_call: TRBV9; clone_size: .; cdr3_length: 18; cdr3_aa: CASSVGPGRGTKQETQYF; cdr3_nt: TGTGCCAGCAGCGTAGGCCCCGGGCGGGGGACTAAACAAGAGACCCAGTACTTC
d_call: TRBD1; j_call: TRBJ1-4; v_call: TRBV6-5; clone_size: .; cdr3_length: 14; cdr3_aa: CASRRTGYNEKLFF; cdr3_nt: TGTGCCAGCAGGAGGACAGGCTATAATGAAAAACTGTTTTTT
d_call: .; j_call: TRBJ1-5; v_call: TRBV30; clone_size: once; cdr3_length: 14; cdr3_aa: CAWSVEGGNQPQHF; cdr3_nt: TGTGCCTGGAGTGTCGAAGGAGGCAATCAGCCCCAGCATTTT
d_call: TRBD1; j_call: TRBJ2-3; v_call: TRBV27; clone_size: once; cdr3_length: 15; cdr3_aa: CASSAGDRGTDTQYF; cdr3_nt: TGTGCCAGCAGTGCGGGGGACAGGGGCACAGATACGCAGTATTTT
d_call: TRBD1; j_call: TRBJ2-1; v_call: TRBV9; clone_size: .; cdr3_length: 14; cdr3_aa: CASSPGQGDNEQFF; cdr3_nt: TGTGCCAGCAGCCCTGGACAGGGCGACAATGAGCAGTTCTTC
d_call: .; j_call: TRBJ2-2; v_call: TRBV7-9; clone_size: .; cdr3_length: 15; cdr3_aa: CASSLFVTGTGELFF; cdr3_nt: TGTGCCAGCAGCTTATTTGTAACGGGCACCGGGGAGCTGTTTTTT
d_call: .; j_call: TRBJ2-6; v_call: TRBV18; clone_size: .; cdr3_length: 16; cdr3_aa: CASSQGDLSGANVLTF; cdr3_nt: TGTGCCAGCTCACAAGGAGACCTCTCTGGGGCCAACGTCCTGACTTTC
d_call: .; j_call: TRBJ1-1; v_call: TRBV5-1; clone_size: .; cdr3_length: 14; cdr3_aa: CASSRLTGNTEAFF; cdr3_nt: TGCGCCAGCAGCCGACTGACGGGGAACACTGAAGCTTTCTTT
d_call: .; j_call: TRBJ1-2; v_call: TRBV20-1; clone_size: .; cdr3_length: 11; cdr3_aa: CSAPGPEGYTF; cdr3_nt: TGCAGTGCTCCGGGTCCGGAGGGCTACACCTTC
d_call: TRBD1; j_call: TRBJ1-5; v_call: TRBV5-1; clone_size: .; cdr3_length: 14; cdr3_aa: CASSLTGGNQPQHF; cdr3_nt: TGCGCCAGCAGCTTAACAGGGGGTAATCAGCCCCAGCATTTT
d_call: .; j_call: TRBJ2-1; v_call: TRBV5-6; clone_size: .; cdr3_length: 15; cdr3_aa: CASSLELMSSNEQFF; cdr3_nt: TGTGCCAGCAGCTTGGAACTCATGAGTAGCAATGAGCAGTTCTTC
d_call: .; j_call: TRBJ2-2; v_call: TRBV7-3; clone_size: .; cdr3_length: 16; cdr3_aa: CASSLFAGSNTGELFF; cdr3_nt: TGTGCCAGCAGCTTATTTGCGGGATCGAACACCGGGGAGCTGTTTTTT
d_call: TRBD1; j_call: TRBJ2-4; v_call: TRBV6-5; clone_size: .; cdr3_length: 15; cdr3_aa: CAETRQGSAKNIQYF; cdr3_nt: TGTGCCGAGACCCGACAGGGATCAGCCAAAAACATTCAGTACTTC
d_call: TRBD1; j_call: TRBJ2-1; v_call: TRBV2; clone_size: .; cdr3_length: 17; cdr3_aa: CASSGGQGNSLYNEQFF; cdr3_nt: TGTGCCAGCAGTGGTGGACAGGGGAATTCACTCTACAATGAGCAGTTCTTC
d_call: .; j_call: TRBJ2-2; v_call: TRBV28; clone_size: .; cdr3_length: 15; cdr3_aa: CASRAQTGNTGELFF; cdr3_nt: TGTGCCAGCCGGGCCCAGACAGGGAACACCGGGGAGCTGTTTTTT
d_call: .; j_call: TRBJ1-5; v_call: TRBV30; clone_size: .; cdr3_length: 13; cdr3_aa: CAWSARENQPQHF; cdr3_nt: TGTGCCTGGAGTGCAAGGGAGAATCAGCCCCAGCATTTT
d_call: TRBD1; j_call: TRBJ2-1; v_call: TRBV30; clone_size: .; cdr3_length: 11; cdr3_aa: CALTGGTEQFF; cdr3_nt: TGTGCCTTGACAGGGGGCACTGAGCAGTTCTTC
d_call: .; j_call: TRBJ1-4; v_call: TRBV5-5; clone_size: .; cdr3_length: 15; cdr3_aa: CASSQYRQPREKLFF; cdr3_nt: TGTGCCAGCAGTCAATATCGACAGCCGCGGGAAAAACTGTTTTTT
d_call: .; j_call: TRBJ2-7; v_call: TRBV5-1; clone_size: few; cdr3_length: 15; cdr3_aa: CASSFLTGEAHEQYF; cdr3_nt: TGCGCCAGCAGCTTTCTAACAGGGGAGGCCCACGAGCAGTACTTC
d_call: TRBD1; j_call: TRBJ1-2; v_call: TRBV29-1; clone_size: .; cdr3_length: 13; cdr3_aa: CSVGTGGVYGYTF; cdr3_nt: TGCAGCGTTGGGACAGGGGGAGTCTATGGCTACACCTTC
d_call: .; j_call: TRBJ2-2; v_call: TRBV5-6; clone_size: .; cdr3_length: 16; cdr3_aa: CASRRRDRSNTGELFF; cdr3_nt: TGTGCCAGCAGACGGCGAGACAGATCGAACACCGGGGAGCTGTTTTTT
d_call: .; j_call: TRBJ2-7; v_call: TRBV18; clone_size: .; cdr3_length: 13; cdr3_aa: CASSYGTTYEQYF; cdr3_nt: TGTGCCAGCTCATACGGGACAACCTACGAGCAGTACTTC
d_call: TRBD2; j_call: TRBJ2-1; v_call: TRBV5-1; clone_size: .; cdr3_length: 18; cdr3_aa: CASSFLQLAGGRMDEQFF; cdr3_nt: TGCGCCAGCAGCTTCTTGCAACTAGCGGGGGGCCGAATGGATGAGCAGTTCTTC
d_call: .; j_call: TRBJ2-2; v_call: TRBV6-6; clone_size: .; cdr3_length: 16; cdr3_aa: CASSPPGQGRTGELFF; cdr3_nt: TGTGCCAGCAGCCCCCCAGGGCAGGGGCGGACCGGGGAGCTGTTTTTT
d_call: .; j_call: TRBJ2-2; v_call: TRBV5-1; clone_size: .; cdr3_length: 14; cdr3_aa: CASSLAVGPGELFF; cdr3_nt: TGCGCCAGCAGCTTGGCCGTGGGGCCCGGGGAGCTGTTTTTT